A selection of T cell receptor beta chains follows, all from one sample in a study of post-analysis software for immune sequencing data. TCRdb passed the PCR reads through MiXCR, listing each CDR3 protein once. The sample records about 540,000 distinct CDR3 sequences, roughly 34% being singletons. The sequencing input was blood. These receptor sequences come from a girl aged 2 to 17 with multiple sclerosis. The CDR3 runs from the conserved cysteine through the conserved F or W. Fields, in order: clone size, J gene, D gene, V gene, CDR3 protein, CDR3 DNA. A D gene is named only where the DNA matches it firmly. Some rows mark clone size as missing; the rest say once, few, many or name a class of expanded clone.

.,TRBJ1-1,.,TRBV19,CASRRNAEEDTEAFF,TGTGCCAGTAGAAGAAACGCGGAGGAGGACACTGAAGCTTTCTTT
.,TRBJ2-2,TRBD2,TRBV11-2,CASSLEWGGSGELFF,TGTGCCAGCAGCTTAGAGTGGGGGGGGTCCGGGGAGCTGTTTTTT
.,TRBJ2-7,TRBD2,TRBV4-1,CASSQLGLAGESYEQYF,TGCGCCAGCAGCCAGTTGGGACTAGCGGGGGAATCCTACGAGCAGTACTTC
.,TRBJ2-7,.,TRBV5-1,CASSLDGFRYEQYF,TGCGCCAGCAGCTTGGATGGGTTCAGGTACGAGCAGTACTTC
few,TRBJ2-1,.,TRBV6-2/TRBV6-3,CASSFRKVNNEQFF,TGTGCCAGCAGTTTCCGGAAAGTCAACAATGAGCAGTTCTTC
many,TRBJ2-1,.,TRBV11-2,CASSSSPSYGDEQFF,TGTGCCAGCAGTTCCTCCCCCTCATATGGCGATGAGCAGTTCTTC
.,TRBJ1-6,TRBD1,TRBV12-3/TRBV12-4,CASSAGQGYSPLHF,TGTGCCAGCAGTGCCGGACAGGGGTATTCACCCCTCCACTTT
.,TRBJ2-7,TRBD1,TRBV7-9,CASSYRDRPYEQYF,TGTGCCAGCAGCTACCGGGACAGGCCCTACGAGCAGTACTTC
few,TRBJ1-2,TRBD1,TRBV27,CASSSRTGSGRNYGYTF,TGTGCCAGCAGCTCAAGGACAGGGAGCGGGAGAAACTATGGCTACACCTTC
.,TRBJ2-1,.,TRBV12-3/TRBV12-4,CASSGSGAGEQFF,TGTGCCAGCAGTGGGTCAGGGGCAGGTGAGCAGTTCTTC
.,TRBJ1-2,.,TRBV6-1,CASTQSSNLIGYTF,TGTGCCAGCACCCAGTCCTCCAACCTCATAGGCTACACCTTC
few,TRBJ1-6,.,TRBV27,CASSYGSSSSPLHF,TGTGCCAGCAGTTACGGGTCTTCCAGTTCACCCCTCCACTTT
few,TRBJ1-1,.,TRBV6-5,CASSFSQGNTEAFF,TGTGCCAGCAGTTTCAGCCAGGGGAACACTGAAGCTTTCTTT
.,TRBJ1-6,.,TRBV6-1,CASSESLAISPLHF,TGTGCCAGCAGTGAATCGCTCGCAATTTCACCCCTCCACTTT
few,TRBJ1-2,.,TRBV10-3,CAISEAPQEYGYTF,TGTGCCATCAGTGAGGCTCCCCAGGAGTATGGCTACACCTTC
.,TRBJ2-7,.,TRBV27,CAGRTLTSYEQYF,TGTGCCGGCAGGACCCTGACCTCCTACGAGCAGTACTTC
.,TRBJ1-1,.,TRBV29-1,CIASNTEAFF,TGCATTGCGAGTAACACTGAAGCTTTCTTT
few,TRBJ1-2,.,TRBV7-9,CASSLEWTDYGYTF,TGTGCCAGCAGCTTAGAGTGGACAGACTATGGCTACACCTTC
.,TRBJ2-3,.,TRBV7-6,CASSKRTGLSSTDTQYF,TGTGCCAGCAGCAAGAGAACGGGACTCTCTAGCACAGATACGCAGTATTTT
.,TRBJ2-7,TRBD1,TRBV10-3,CAISELFPDRVGEQYF,TGTGCCATCAGTGAGCTCTTCCCTGACAGGGTAGGCGAGCAGTACTTC
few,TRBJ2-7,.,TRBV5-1,CASSPSIRQPYEQYF,TGCGCCAGCAGCCCCTCCATTCGACAGCCCTACGAGCAGTACTTC
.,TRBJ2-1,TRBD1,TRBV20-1,CRSPGQVANEQFF,TGCAGGTCCCCGGGACAGGTGGCCAATGAGCAGTTCTTC
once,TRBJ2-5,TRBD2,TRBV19,CASNSGGHQETQYF,TGTGCCAGTAATAGCGGGGGACACCAAGAGACCCAGTACTTC
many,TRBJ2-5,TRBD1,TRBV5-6,CASGQDRGTRETQYF,TGTGCCAGCGGACAAGACAGGGGTACCCGAGAGACCCAGTACTTC
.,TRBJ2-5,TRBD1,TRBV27,CASSALGQGLGTQYF,TGTGCCAGCAGTGCACTCGGACAGGGTTTAGGGACCCAGTACTTC
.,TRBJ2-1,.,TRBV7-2,CASRQLADRFGGQFF,TGTGCCAGCAGACAACTAGCTGATCGTTTCGGTGGGCAGTTCTTC
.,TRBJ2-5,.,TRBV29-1,CSVPPWGETQYF,TGCAGCGTTCCGCCGTGGGGGGAGACCCAGTACTTC
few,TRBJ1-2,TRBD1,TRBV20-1,CSAPSRDRVHTF,TGCAGTGCGCCGTCCCGGGACAGGGTTCACACCTTC
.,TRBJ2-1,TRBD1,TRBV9,CASSVVTHGYTGQGLYNEQFF,TGTGCCAGCAGCGTAGTTACGCACGGTTATACGGGACAGGGGCTCTACAATGAGCAGTTCTTC
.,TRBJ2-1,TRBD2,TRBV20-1,CSASGLAGHEQFF,TGCAGTGCTTCGGGACTAGCTGGACATGAGCAGTTCTTC
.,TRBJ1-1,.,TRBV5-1,CASSLAFGTGNTEAFF,TGCGCCAGCAGCTTGGCCTTCGGGACCGGGAACACTGAAGCTTTCTTT
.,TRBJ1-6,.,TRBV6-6,CASFLEPGVRSPLHF,TGTGCCAGCTTCCTCGAACCAGGGGTACGGTCACCCCTCCACTTT
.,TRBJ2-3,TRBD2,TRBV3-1,CASSQNSGGLTDTQYF,TGTGCCAGCAGCCAAAATAGCGGGGGTCTAACAGATACGCAGTATTTT
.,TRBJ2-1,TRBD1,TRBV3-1,CASSQDPTGVRVNEQFF,TGTGCCAGCAGCCAAGATCCCACAGGGGTTCGAGTAAATGAGCAGTTCTTC
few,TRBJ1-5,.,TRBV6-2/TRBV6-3,CASSPHISNQPQHF,TGTGCCAGCAGCCCACATATTAGCAATCAGCCCCAGCATTTT
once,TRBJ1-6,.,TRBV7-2,CASSLGGAASYNSPLHF,TGTGCCAGCAGCTTAGGGGGGGCGGCCTCCTATAATTCACCCCTCCACTTT
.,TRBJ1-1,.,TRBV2,CASSDGAMGTEAFF,TGTGCCAGCAGTGACGGGGCTATGGGCACTGAAGCTTTCTTT
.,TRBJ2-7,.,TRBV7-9,CASEGQSGEQYF,TGTGCCAGCGAGGGTCAGTCGGGCGAGCAGTACTTC
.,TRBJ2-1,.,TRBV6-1,CASSKVNEQFF,TGTGCCAGCAGTAAGGTAAATGAGCAGTTCTTC
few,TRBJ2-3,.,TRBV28,CAVSSLLRTDTQYF,TGTGCCGTCAGCAGTTTACTGAGGACAGATACGCAGTATTTT
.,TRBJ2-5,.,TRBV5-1,CASSPFRPGETQYF,TGCGCCAGCAGCCCCTTTCGACCTGGGGAGACCCAGTACTTC